This is a list of T cell receptor beta chains from one sample in a study of blood T cell repertoires in COVID-19. Sequenced by immunoSEQ multiplex PCR; TCRdb stores in-frame clones only, minus some. The table records 280,000 or so clones, over 75% of them present only once. The sample was peripheral blood. All receptors derive from a human donor in a cohort sampled during active COVID-19. CDR3s include the opening cysteine and the closing phenylalanine or tryptophan. D genes are given only for firm matches. Only some rows state a clone size, as once, few, many or a class for expanded clones.

j_call d_call v_call clone_size cdr3_aa cdr3_nt
TRBJ1-2 NA TRBV28 NA CASSSMRGMARGGYTF TGTGCCAGCAGTTCTATGCGGGGGATGGCCAGGGGCGGCTACACCTTC
TRBJ2-1 TRBD2 TRBV4-2 NA CASSFGTSGSSYNEQFF TGTGCCAGCAGTTTCGGGACTAGCGGGAGCTCCTACAATGAGCAGTTCTTC
TRBJ2-7 TRBD2 TRBV7-9 NA CASSPHTSGSGKSYEQYF TGTGCCAGCAGCCCACATACTAGCGGTAGCGGTAAATCCTACGAGCAGTACTTC
TRBJ2-2 TRBD2 TRBV10-2 few CASSVLADPTGELFF TGCGCCAGCAGTGTCCTAGCGGACCCAACCGGGGAGCTGTTTTTT
TRBJ2-1 NA TRBV5-1 NA CASSLSSLSYNEQFF TGCGCCAGCAGCTTGAGTAGTTTGTCCTACAATGAGCAGTTCTTC
TRBJ2-1 NA TRBV6-5 NA CASMSLARGNEQFF TGTGCCAGTATGTCGCTAGCGAGGGGCAATGAGCAGTTCTTC
TRBJ1-4 NA TRBV24-1 NA CATSDLQQGNEKLFF TGTGCCACCAGTGATTTGCAACAGGGAAATGAAAAACTGTTTTTT
TRBJ2-3 NA TRBV27 NA CASRIGEAIDLTDTQYF TGTGCCAGCAGAATTGGCGAAGCGATTGACTTAACAGATACGCAGTATTTT
TRBJ1-4 NA TRBV6-1 NA CASSEAPDTGLDF TGTGCCAGCAGTGAAGCGCCGGACACGGGCCTCGATTTT
TRBJ2-1 TRBD2 TRBV7-9 NA CASRLAGGYNEQFF TGTGCCAGCCGACTAGCGGGAGGGTACAATGAGCAGTTCTTC
TRBJ1-5 TRBD1 TRBV19 once CASSHSGGRNSNQPQHF TGTGCCAGTAGCCATTCAGGGGGGAGAAATAGCAATCAGCCCCAGCATTTT
TRBJ1-1 NA TRBV27 few CASSPIPGAEAFF TGTGCCAGCAGCCCGATCCCGGGGGCTGAAGCTTTCTTT
TRBJ1-3 NA TRBV18 NA CASSPRRVTVDSSGNTIYF TGTGCCAGCTCACCACGCCGGGTCACAGTGGACTCCTCTGGAAACACCATATATTTT
TRBJ1-1 NA TRBV5-6 once CASSLAGTGNTEAFF TGTGCCAGCAGCTTGGCCGGAACGGGGAACACTGAAGCTTTCTTT
TRBJ1-1 NA TRBV7-9 NA CASSLKGLTEAFF TGTGCCAGCAGCTTAAAGGGGCTGACTGAAGCTTTCTTT
TRBJ2-2 TRBD1 TRBV5-1 NA CASSPGGTGELFF TGTGCCAGCAGCCCAGGGGGCACCGGGGAGCTGTTTTTT
TRBJ1-1 NA TRBV5-1 NA CASSLQGGVTEAFF TGCGCCAGCAGCCTCCAGGGTGGGGTCACTGAAGCTTTCTTT
TRBJ2-7 TRBD2 TRBV9 NA CASSRGLAGFNEQYF TGTGCCAGCAGCCGGGGACTAGCGGGTTTCAACGAGCAGTACTTC
TRBJ2-1 NA TRBV3-1/TRBV3-2 once CASTSTGEQFF TGTGCCAGCACCTCGACTGGTGAGCAGTTCTTC
TRBJ2-3 NA TRBV27 NA CASSFYRVSSSTDTQYF TGTGCCAGCAGTTTTTACAGAGTATCGAGTAGCACAGATACGCAGTATTTT
TRBJ2-5 TRBD1 TRBV28 once CASSLYRGTETQYF TGTGCCAGCAGTTTATACAGGGGGACGGAGACCCAGTACTTC
TRBJ2-1 TRBD2 TRBV2 NA CASSRLAGVTNEQFF TGTGCCAGCAGCCGACTAGCGGGAGTAACCAATGAGCAGTTCTTC
TRBJ1-5 NA TRBV11-1 once CASTGHPRRATQPQHF TGTGCCAGCACGGGTCACCCTAGGCGAGCAACTCAGCCCCAGCATTTT
TRBJ1-2 TRBD1 TRBV18 NA CASSSGQGGIYGYTF TGTGCCAGCTCATCGGGACAGGGGGGTATCTATGGCTACACCTTC
TRBJ1-2 NA TRBV7-2 NA CASSFPPDGYTF TGTGCCAGCAGCTTCCCGCCAGATGGCTACACCTTC
TRBJ1-2 NA TRBV15 NA CATSRAQGLGGYTF TGTGCCACCAGCAGAGCTCAGGGCCTCGGGGGCTACACCTTC
TRBJ1-2 NA TRBV29-1 NA CSVSSQGKGGYTF TGCAGCGTTTCTTCCCAGGGAAAAGGAGGCTACACCTTC
TRBJ1-4 NA TRBV6-6 NA CASTQNGGPEKLFF TGTGCCAGCACCCAAAACGGGGGGCCTGAAAAACTGTTTTTT
TRBJ2-2 TRBD1 TRBV5-1 once CASSWTGLNTGELFF TGCGCCAGCAGCTGGACAGGGCTGAACACCGGGGAGCTGTTTTTT
TRBJ2-7 TRBD2 TRBV6-5 NA CASSVGGAYEQYF TGTGCCAGCAGCGTGGGAGGGGCCTACGAGCAGTACTTC
TRBJ1-1 NA TRBV5-6 NA CASSLPQANTEAFF TGTGCCAGCAGCTTGCCCCAGGCAAACACTGAAGCTTTCTTT